This T cell receptor (beta chain) was sequenced during a study of low-dose radiotherapy and immunotherapy resistance in tumors. Germline-derived CDR1 and CDR2 are MGHDK and SYGVNS. CDR3 length equals 14 residues. V lost 3 bases, J lost 3 bases, and 4 bases stayed unmatched. This clonotype appeared many times. cDNA synthesis used a TRAV/TRBV-specific primer set for both chains. TCR amplification involved about 21 PCR cycles with a constant-region primer and V-primer adapter. Each CDR3 protein is one row after TCRdb ran MiXCR on the reads. The repertoire holds under 110,000 distinct CDR3 sequences, with around 21% as singletons. Time point in this sample: after trial treatment. Treatment in this sample: LDRT plus nivolumab, ipilimumab, low-dose cyclophosphamide and aspirin (RACIN trial).

The sequence came from a male donor with prostate cancer. V and J are TRBV25-1 and TRBJ2-5, with 7 bases matching TRBD1. The sequences come from PBMCs, collected after low-dose radiotherapy plus immunotherapy. For the CDR3, the DNA is TGTGCCAGCAGTGACCACGGGACAGAAGAGACCCAGTACTTC. Protein product: CASSDHGTEETQYF. Based on the CDR3 plus reference TRBV25-1 and TRBJ2-5, the full variable domain is EADIYQTPRYLVIGTGKKITLECSQTMGHDKMYWYQQDPGMELHLIHYSYGVNSTEKGDLSSESTVSRIRTEHFPLTLESARPSHTSQYLCASSDHGTEETQYFGPGTRLLVL.